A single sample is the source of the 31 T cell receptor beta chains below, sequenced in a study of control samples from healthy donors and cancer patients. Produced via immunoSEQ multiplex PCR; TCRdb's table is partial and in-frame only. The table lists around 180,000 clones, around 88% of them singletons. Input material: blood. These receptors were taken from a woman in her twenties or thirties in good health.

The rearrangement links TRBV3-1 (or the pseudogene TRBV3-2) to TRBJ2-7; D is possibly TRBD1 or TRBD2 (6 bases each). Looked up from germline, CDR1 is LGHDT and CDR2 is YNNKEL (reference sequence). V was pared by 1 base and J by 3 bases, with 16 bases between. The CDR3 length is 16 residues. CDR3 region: CASSQVRGHGNYEQYF. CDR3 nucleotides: TGTGCCAGCAGCCAAGTTCGGGGGCACGGAAACTACGAGCAGTACTTC.

The CDR3 DNA follows: TGTGCCAGCAGCGCACAGGGACAGATCGAGGGCTACACCTTC. This codes for CASSAQGQIEGYTF. V usage is TRBV7-9 and J usage is TRBJ1-2, with 7 positions matching TRBD1. The CDR3 extends over 14 amino acids. J lost 8 bases, V lost 5 bases, and 11 bases had no gene match. Germline loops: CDR1 SEHNR, CDR2 FQNEAQ (reference sequence). The full variable domain, rest sourced from reference TRBV7-9 and TRBJ1-2, is DTGVSQNPRHKITKRGQNVTFRCDPISEHNRLYWYRQTLGQGPEFLTYFQNEAQLEKSRLLSDRFSAERPKGSFSTLEIQRTEQGDSAMYLCASSAQGQIEGYTFGSGTRLTVV.

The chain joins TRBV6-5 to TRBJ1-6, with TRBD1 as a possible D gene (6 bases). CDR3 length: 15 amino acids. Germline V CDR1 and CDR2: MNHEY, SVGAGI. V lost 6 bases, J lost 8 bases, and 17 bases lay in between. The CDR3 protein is CASRAWTASYSPLHF. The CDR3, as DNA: TGTGCCAGCAGAGCTTGGACAGCCTCCTATTCACCCCTCCACTTT.

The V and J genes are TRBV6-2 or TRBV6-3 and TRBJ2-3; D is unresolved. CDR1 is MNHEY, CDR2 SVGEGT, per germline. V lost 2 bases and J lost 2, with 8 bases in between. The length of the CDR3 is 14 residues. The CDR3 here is CASSYPPPTDTQYF. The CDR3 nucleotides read TGTGCCAGCAGTTACCCCCCACCCACAGATACGCAGTATTTT.

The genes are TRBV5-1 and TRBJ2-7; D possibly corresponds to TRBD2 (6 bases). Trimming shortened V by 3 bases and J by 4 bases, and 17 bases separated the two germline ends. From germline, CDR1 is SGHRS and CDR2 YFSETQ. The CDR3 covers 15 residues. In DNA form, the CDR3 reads TGCGCCAGCAGCTCGGCCCCCGGGACTGAATACGAGCAGTACTTC. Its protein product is CASSSAPGTEYEQYF.

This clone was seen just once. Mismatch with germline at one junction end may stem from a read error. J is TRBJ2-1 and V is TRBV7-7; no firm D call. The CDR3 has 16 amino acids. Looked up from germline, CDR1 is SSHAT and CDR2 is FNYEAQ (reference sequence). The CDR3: CASSLRDTSSYNEQFF. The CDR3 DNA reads TGTGCTAGCAGCCTCCGCGACACGAGCTCCTACAATGAGCAGTTCTTC. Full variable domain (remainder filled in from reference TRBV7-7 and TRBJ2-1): GAGVSQSPRYKVTKRGQDVTLRCDPISSHATLYWYQQALGQGPEFLTYFNYEAQPDKSGLPSDRFSAERPEGSISTLTIQRTEQRDSAMYRCASSLRDTSSYNEQFFGPGTRLTVL.

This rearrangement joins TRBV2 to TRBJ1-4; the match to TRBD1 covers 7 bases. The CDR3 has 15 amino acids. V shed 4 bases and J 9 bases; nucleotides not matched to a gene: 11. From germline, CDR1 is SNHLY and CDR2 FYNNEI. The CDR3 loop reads CASSGSGQFPKKLFF. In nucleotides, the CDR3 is TGTGCCAGCAGTGGATCGGGACAGTTTCCCAAAAAACTGTTTTTT. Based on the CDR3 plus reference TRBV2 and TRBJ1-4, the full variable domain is EPEVTQTPSHQVTQMGQEVILRCVPISNHLYFYWYRQILGQKVEFLVSFYNNEISEKSEIFDDQFSVERPDGSNFTLKIRSTKLEDSAMYFCASSGSGQFPKKLFFGSGTQLSVL.

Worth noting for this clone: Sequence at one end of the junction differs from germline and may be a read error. CDR3 coding DNA: TGTGCTAGCAGCTTAGACCCGGGCACTGAAGCTTTCTTT. The encoded protein is CASSLDPGTEAFF. The genes are TRBV7-7 and TRBJ1-1; D gene unclear. CDR1 SSHAT and CDR2 FNYEAQ come from the germline V gene (reference sequence). This CDR3 has 13 residues. Looking up the rest from reference TRBV7-7 and TRBJ1-1 gives the full variable domain: GAGVSQSPRYKVTKRGQDVTLRCDPISSHATLYWYQQALGQGPEFLTYFNYEAQPDKSGLPSDRFSAERPEGSISTLTIQRTEQRDSAMYRCASSLDPGTEAFFGQGTRLTVV.

CDR3 DNA: TGTGCCATCAGTGGGTCAGGCTCAGACACCGGGGAGCTGTTTTTT. It yields the protein CAISGSGSDTGELFF. The rearrangement uses TRBV10-3 and TRBJ2-2; D not resolved. The V end lost 4 bases, the J end lost 3 bases, and 12 bases lay between the germline ends. The CDR3 sequence is 15 residues long. CDR1 is ENHRY, CDR2 SYGVKD, per germline.

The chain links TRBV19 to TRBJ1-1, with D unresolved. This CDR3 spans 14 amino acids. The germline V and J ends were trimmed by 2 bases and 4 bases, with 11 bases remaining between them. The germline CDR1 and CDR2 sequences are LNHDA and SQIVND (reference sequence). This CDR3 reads CASSIRVYGTEAFF. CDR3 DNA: TGTGCCAGTAGTATACGTGTATATGGCACTGAAGCTTTCTTT.

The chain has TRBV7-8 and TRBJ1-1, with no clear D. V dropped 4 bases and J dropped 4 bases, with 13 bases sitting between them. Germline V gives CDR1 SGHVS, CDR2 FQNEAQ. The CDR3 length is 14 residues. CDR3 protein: CASSSRTPFTEAFF. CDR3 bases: TGTGCCAGCAGCTCGAGAACTCCGTTCACTGAAGCTTTCTTT.

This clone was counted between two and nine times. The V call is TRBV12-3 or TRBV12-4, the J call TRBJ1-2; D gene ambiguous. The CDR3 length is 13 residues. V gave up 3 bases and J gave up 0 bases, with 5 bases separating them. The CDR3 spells CASSLRANYGYTF. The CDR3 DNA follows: TGTGCCAGCAGTTTGCGAGCTAACTATGGCTACACCTTC.

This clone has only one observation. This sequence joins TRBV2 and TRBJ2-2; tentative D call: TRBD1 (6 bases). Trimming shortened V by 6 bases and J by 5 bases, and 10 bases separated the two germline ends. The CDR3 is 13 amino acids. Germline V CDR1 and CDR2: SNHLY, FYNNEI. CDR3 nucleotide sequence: TGTGCCAGCAGATTACAGGGTACCGGGGAGCTGTTTTTT. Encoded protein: CASRLQGTGELFF.

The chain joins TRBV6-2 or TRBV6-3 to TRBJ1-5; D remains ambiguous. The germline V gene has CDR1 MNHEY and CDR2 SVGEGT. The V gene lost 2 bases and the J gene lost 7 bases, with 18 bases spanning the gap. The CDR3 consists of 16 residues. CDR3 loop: CASSYTLLEPRQPQHF. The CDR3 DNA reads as TGTGCCAGCAGTTACACCCTATTGGAACCTAGGCAGCCCCAGCATTTT.

The CDR3 DNA follows: TGTGCCAGCAGCCCGCCTCGGGTGGGCACAGATACGCAGTATTTT. Protein: CASSPPRVGTDTQYF. The chain has TRBV7-9 and TRBJ2-3; D remains ambiguous. The CDR3 length is 15 residues. Germline loops: CDR1 SEHNR, CDR2 FQNEAQ (reference sequence). V was cut by 5 bases and J by 1 base, with 13 bases left in between. Supplemented by reference TRBV7-9 and TRBJ2-3, the full variable domain reads DTGVSQNPRHKITKRGQNVTFRCDPISEHNRLYWYRQTLGQGPEFLTYFQNEAQLEKSRLLSDRFSAERPKGSFSTLEIQRTEQGDSAMYLCASSPPRVGTDTQYFGPGTRLTVL.

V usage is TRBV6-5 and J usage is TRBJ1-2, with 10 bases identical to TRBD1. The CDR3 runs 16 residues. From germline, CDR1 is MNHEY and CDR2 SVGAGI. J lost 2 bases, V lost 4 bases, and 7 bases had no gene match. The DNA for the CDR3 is TGTGCCAGCAGTTCCCGGGACAGGGGCCCCAACTATGGCTACACCTTC. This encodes CASSSRDRGPNYGYTF.

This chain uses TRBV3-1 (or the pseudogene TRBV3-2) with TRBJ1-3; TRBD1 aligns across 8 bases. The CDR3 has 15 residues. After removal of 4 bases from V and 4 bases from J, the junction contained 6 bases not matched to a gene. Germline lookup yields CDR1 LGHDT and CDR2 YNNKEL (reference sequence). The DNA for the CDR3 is TGTGCCAGCAGCCTGGACAGGGTAGGCGGAAACACCATATATTTT. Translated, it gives CASSLDRVGGNTIYF.

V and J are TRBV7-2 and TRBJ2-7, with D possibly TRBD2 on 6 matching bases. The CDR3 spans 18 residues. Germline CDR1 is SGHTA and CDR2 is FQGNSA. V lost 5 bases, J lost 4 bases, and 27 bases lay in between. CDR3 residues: CASSPRGGGAGGPYEQYF. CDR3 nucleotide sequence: TGTGCCAGCAGCCCCCGGGGAGGTGGAGCGGGCGGACCATACGAGCAGTACTTC.

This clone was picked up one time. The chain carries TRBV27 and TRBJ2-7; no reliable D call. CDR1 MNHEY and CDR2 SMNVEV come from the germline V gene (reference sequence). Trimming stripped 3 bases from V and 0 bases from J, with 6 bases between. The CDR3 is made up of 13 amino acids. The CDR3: CASSFRVSYEQYF. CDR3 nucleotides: TGTGCCAGCAGTTTTAGGGTCTCCTACGAGCAGTACTTC.

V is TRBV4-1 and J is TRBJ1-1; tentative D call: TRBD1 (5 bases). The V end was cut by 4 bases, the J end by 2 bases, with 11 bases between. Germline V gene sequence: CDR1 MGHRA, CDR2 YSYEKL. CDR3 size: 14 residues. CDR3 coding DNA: TGCGCCAGCAGCCTTAGCGGGGGAAACACTGAAGCTTTCTTT. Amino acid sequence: CASSLSGGNTEAFF.

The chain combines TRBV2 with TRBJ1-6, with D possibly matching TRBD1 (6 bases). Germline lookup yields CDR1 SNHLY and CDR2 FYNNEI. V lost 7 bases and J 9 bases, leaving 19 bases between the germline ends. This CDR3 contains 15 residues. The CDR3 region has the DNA TGTGCCAGCACCGAGGTCAGGGGCGGTGGTTCACCCCTCCACTTT. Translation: CASTEVRGGGSPLHF. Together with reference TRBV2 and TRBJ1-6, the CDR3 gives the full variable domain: EPEVTQTPSHQVTQMGQEVILRCVPISNHLYFYWYRQILGQKVEFLVSFYNNEISEKSEIFDDQFSVERPDGSNFTLKIRSTKLEDSAMYFCASTEVRGGGSPLHFGNGTRLTVT.

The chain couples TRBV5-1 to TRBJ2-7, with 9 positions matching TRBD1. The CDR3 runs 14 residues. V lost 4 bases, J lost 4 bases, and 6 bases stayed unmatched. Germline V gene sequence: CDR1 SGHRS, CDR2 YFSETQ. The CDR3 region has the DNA TGCGCCAGCAGCCCTGGACAGGGGCAATACGAGCAGTACGTC. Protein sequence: CASSPGQGQYEQYV.

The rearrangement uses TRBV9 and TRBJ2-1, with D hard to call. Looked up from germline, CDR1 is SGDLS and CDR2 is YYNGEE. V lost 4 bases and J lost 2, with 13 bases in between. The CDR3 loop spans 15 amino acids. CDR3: CASSTSIVAYNEQFF. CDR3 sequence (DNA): TGTGCCAGCAGCACCTCGATCGTAGCCTACAATGAGCAGTTCTTC.

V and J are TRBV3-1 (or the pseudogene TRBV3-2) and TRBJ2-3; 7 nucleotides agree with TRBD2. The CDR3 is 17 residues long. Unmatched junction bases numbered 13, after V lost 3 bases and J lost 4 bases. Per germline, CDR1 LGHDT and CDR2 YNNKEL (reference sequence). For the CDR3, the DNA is TGTGCCAGCAGCCACCAAAAGAACGGGAGGTTATCAGATACGCAGTATTTT. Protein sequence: CASSHQKNGRLSDTQYF.

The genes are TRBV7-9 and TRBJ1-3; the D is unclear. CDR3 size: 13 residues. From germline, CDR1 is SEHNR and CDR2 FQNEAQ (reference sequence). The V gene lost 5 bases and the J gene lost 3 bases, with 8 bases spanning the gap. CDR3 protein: CASSEGNGNTIYF. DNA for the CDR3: TGTGCCAGCAGCGAGGGAAATGGAAACACCATATATTTT.

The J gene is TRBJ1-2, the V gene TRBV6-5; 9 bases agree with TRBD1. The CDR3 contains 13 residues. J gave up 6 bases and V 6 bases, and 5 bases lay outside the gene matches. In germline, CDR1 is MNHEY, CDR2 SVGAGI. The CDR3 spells CASSVGQGNGYTF. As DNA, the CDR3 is TGTGCCAGCAGCGTGGGACAGGGAAATGGCTACACCTTC.

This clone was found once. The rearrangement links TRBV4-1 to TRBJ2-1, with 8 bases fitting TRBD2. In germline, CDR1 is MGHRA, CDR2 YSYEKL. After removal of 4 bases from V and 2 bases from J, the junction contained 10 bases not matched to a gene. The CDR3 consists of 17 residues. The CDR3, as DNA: TGCGCCAGCAGCCCCCCTCGTAGCGGGGACACCTACAATGAGCAGTTCTTC. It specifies CASSPPRSGDTYNEQFF.

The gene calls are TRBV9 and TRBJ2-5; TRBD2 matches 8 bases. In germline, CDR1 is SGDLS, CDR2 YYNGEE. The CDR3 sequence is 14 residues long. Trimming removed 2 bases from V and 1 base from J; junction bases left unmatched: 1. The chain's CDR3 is CASSVGGAQETQYF. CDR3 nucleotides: TGTGCCAGCAGCGTCGGGGGGGCCCAAGAGACCCAGTACTTC.

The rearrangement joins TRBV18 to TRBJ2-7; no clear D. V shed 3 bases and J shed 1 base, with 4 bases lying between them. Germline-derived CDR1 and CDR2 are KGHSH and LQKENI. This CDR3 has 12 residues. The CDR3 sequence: CASSPASYEQYF. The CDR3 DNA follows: TGTGCCAGCTCACCTGCTTCCTACGAGCAGTACTTC. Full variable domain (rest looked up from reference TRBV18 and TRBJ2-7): NAGVMQNPRHLVRRRGQEARLRCSPMKGHSHVYWYRQLPEEGLKFMVYLQKENIIDESGMPKERFSAEFPKEGPSILRIQQVVRGDSAAYFCASSPASYEQYFGPGTRLTVT.

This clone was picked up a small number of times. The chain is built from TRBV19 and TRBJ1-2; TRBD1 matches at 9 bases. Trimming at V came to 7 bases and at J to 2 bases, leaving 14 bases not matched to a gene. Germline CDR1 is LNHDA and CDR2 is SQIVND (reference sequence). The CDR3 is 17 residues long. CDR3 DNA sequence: TGTGCCAGTATTTTGGGGACGACAGGGGGAACGAACTATGGCTACACCTTC. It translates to CASILGTTGGTNYGYTF. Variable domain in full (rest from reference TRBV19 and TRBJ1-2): DGGITQSPKYLFRKEGQNVTLSCEQNLNHDAMYWYRQDPGQGLRLIYYSQIVNDFQKGDIAEGYSVSREKKESFPLTVTSAQKNPTAFYLCASILGTTGGTNYGYTFGSGTRLTVV.

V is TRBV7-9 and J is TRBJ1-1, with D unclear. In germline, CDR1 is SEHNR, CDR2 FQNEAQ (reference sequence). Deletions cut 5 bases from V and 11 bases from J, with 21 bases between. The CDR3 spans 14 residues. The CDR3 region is CASSPVSVEAGAFF. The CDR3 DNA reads TGTGCCAGCAGCCCGGTTAGTGTCGAAGCTGGGGCTTTCTTT.